These 8 T cell receptor beta chains were all obtained from the same sample, sequenced in a study of blood T cell repertoires in COVID-19. The table came from immunoSEQ multiplex PCR; TCRdb's copy has only in-frame clones and leaves some out. The sample carries about 80,000 clones, over 65% recorded once. Material for sequencing was peripheral blood. These receptors were collected from a man between 50 and 59 years old with active or convalescent COVID-19.

There are many counts of this clone. V is TRBV27 and J is TRBJ2-7; D may be TRBD1 (6 bases). This CDR3 contains 15 residues. Trimming left V 3 bases short and J 6 bases short, with 18 bases between. CDR1 is MNHEY, CDR2 SMNVEV, per germline (reference sequence). This CDR3 is CASSFSQTGTSEQYF. CDR3 DNA sequence: TGTGCCAGCAGTTTCTCGCAAACAGGGACCTCCGAGCAGTACTTC.

The V and J genes are TRBV5-1 and TRBJ1-1; TRBD1 is a possible D gene (5 bases). Germline V CDR1 and CDR2: SGHRS, YFSETQ. Trimming pared 4 bases from V and 5 bases from J, leaving 15 bases between. The CDR3 runs 14 residues. The CDR3 DNA reads as TGCGCCAGCAGCCAGGGTGGGGAAGGGACTGAAGCTTTCTTT. Its protein is CASSQGGEGTEAFF. The full variable domain, rest sourced from reference TRBV5-1 and TRBJ1-1, is KAGVTQTPRYLIKTRGQQVTLSCSPISGHRSVSWYQQTPGQGLQFLFEYFSETQRNKGNFPGRFSGRQFSNSRSEMNVSTLELGDSALYLCASSQGGEGTEAFFGQGTRLTVV.

Only a few counts were recorded for this clone. The chain couples TRBV2 to TRBJ1-5; tentatively, D is TRBD1 (5 bases). V was shortened by 2 bases and J by 6 bases, with 11 bases between the two germline ends. This CDR3 has 14 residues. The germline V gene encodes CDR1 SNHLY and CDR2 FYNNEI. The CDR3 spells CASSEPGVGQPQHF. The DNA of the CDR3 is TGTGCCAGCAGTGAACCGGGGGTGGGTCAGCCCCAGCATTTT. The full variable domain, completed using reference TRBV2 and TRBJ1-5, is EPEVTQTPSHQVTQMGQEVILRCVPISNHLYFYWYRQILGQKVEFLVSFYNNEISEKSEIFDDQFSVERPDGSNFTLKIRSTKLEDSAMYFCASSEPGVGQPQHFGDGTRLSIL.

CDR3 sequence (DNA): TGTGCCAGCAGTGTTCCAGCGGGGCGCTCTGGGGCCAACGTCCTGACTTTC. It translates to CASSVPAGRSGANVLTF. J is TRBJ2-6 and V is TRBV2; TRBD2 agrees at 7 bases. CDR1 is SNHLY, CDR2 FYNNEI, per germline. The CDR3 runs 17 residues. V lost 4 bases, J lost 0 bases, and 6 bases stayed unmatched.

This clone has only one observation. The chain links TRBV9 to TRBJ2-7; a weak D match, TRBD1 (6 bases). Between the trimmed V and J ends, which lost 0 bases and 4 bases, there was a span of 8 bases. The CDR3 totals 13 residues. Germline CDR1 is SGDLS and CDR2 is YYNGEE. In DNA form, the CDR3 reads TGTGCCAGCAGCGTAGGGGGGCAATACGAGCAGTACTTC. Its protein is CASSVGGQYEQYF.

The genes are TRBV20-1 and TRBJ2-3, with a weak D call TRBD1 (5 bases). Trimming left V 3 bases short and J 5 bases short, with 15 bases between. The CDR3 runs to 14 residues. Per germline, CDR1 DFQATT and CDR2 SNEGSKA (reference sequence). The CDR3 spells CSASMAGIRDTQYF. In nucleotides, the CDR3 is TGCAGTGCTAGTATGGCAGGGATTAGAGATACGCAGTATTTT.

The J gene is TRBJ2-1, the V gene TRBV7-8, with a possible D match to TRBD2 (5 bases). V was shortened by 3 bases and J by 6 bases, with 9 bases between the two germline ends. The CDR3 covers 13 residues. Germline lookup yields CDR1 SGHVS and CDR2 FQNEAQ. This CDR3 reads CASSFTSSNEQFF. For the CDR3, the DNA is TGTGCCAGCAGCTTCACTAGTAGCAATGAGCAGTTCTTC.

V gene TRBV5-5 combines with J gene TRBJ2-2; D possibly corresponds to TRBD1 (8 bases). Germline V gene lookup returns CDR1 SGHKS and CDR2 YYEKEE (reference sequence). CDR3 length: 17 amino acids. Trimming took 4 bases from V and 4 from J, leaving 20 bases between them. The CDR3 DNA follows: TGTGCCAGCAGCCGCCCGGGGGGACAGGCCTTCACCGGGGAGCTGTTTTTT. It is translated as CASSRPGGQAFTGELFF.